Below, 30 T cell receptor beta chains from the same sample are listed, as sequenced in a study of T-cell memory formation after mild COVID-19 (TCRdb year 2021). The library was prepared using 5' RACE. Sequencing was performed on an Illumina NovaSeq 6000. TCRdb reworked the public reads: Q25 trimming with fastp, MiXCR clone assembly, productive beta chains retained. When rows share a CDR3 protein, they turn into one entry using the most common DNA and genes. In this sample the table shows a few hundred thousand distinct CDR3 sequences, 28% of which occur a single time. Roughly 14% of the sample is in the top ten clones. Sample: PBMCs or a T cell subset sorted from them (not recorded which). The receptors were sampled from an adult woman who had mild COVID-19 (a few samples of this study predate the infection). The sample titles of this study are shuffled in the database, so cell type and time point are left out; the donor was told from shared clones.

This clonotype was detected only a few times. The chain has TRBV7-6 and TRBJ2-1; possible D gene TRBD2, 6 bases. The CDR3 consists of 15 residues. Trimming left V 5 bases short and J 0 bases short, with 11 bases between. The germline V gene has CDR1 SGHVS and CDR2 FNYEAQ. CDR3 sequence: CASSPRGYSYNEQFF. CDR3 nucleotide sequence: TGTGCCAGCAGCCCCCGGGGGTACTCCTACAATGAGCAGTTCTTC.

This clonotype was seen a handful of times. The chain has TRBV5-1 and TRBJ2-2, with D possibly TRBD1 on 6 matching bases. This CDR3 comprises 16 residues. Germline-derived CDR1 and CDR2 are SGHRS and YFSETQ. The V end was cut by 3 bases, the J end by 6 bases, with 18 bases between. The CDR3 is CASSSGTGSYSGELFF. In DNA form, the CDR3 reads TGCGCCAGCAGCTCGGGTACAGGGTCATACTCCGGGGAGCTGTTTTTT. The complete variable domain, with remaining parts taken from reference TRBV5-1 and TRBJ2-2, reads KAGVTQTPRYLIKTRGQQVTLSCSPISGHRSVSWYQQTPGQGLQFLFEYFSETQRNKGNFPGRFSGRQFSNSRSEMNVSTLELGDSALYLCASSSGTGSYSGELFFGEGSRLTVL.

This chain uses TRBV11-3 with TRBJ2-7; 9 bases are a match to TRBD2. The CDR3 loop spans 16 amino acids. Trimming cost V 5 bases and J 5 bases; bases outside gene matches: 13. Germline CDR1 SGHNT, CDR2 YENEEA. CDR3 residues: CASSGGWSGGLNEQYF. CDR3 nucleotides: TGTGCCAGCAGCGGAGGCTGGAGCGGGGGGCTCAACGAGCAGTACTTC.

V usage is TRBV9 and J usage is TRBJ2-1; 14 nucleotides line up with TRBD2. Per germline, CDR1 SGDLS and CDR2 YYNGEE. Trimming took 1 base from V and 8 from J; bases not matched to a gene: 11. This CDR3 has 18 residues. CDR3 amino acids: CASSVLPRLAGGHYEQFF. CDR3 DNA: TGTGCCAGCAGCGTACTCCCACGACTAGCGGGGGGGCATTATGAGCAGTTCTTC.

This clonotype was seen a handful of times. The chain carries TRBV9 and TRBJ2-1; D gene unclear. Germline V gene sequence: CDR1 SGDLS, CDR2 YYNGEE. Trimming took off 4 bases at V and 1 base at J, with 12 bases between the two ends. This CDR3 is built from 15 residues. The CDR3 spells CASSPGVSSYNEQFF. The DNA for the CDR3 is TGTGCCAGCAGCCCCGGAGTCAGTTCCTACAATGAGCAGTTCTTC.

The CDR3 sequence is CASSLQGVVTGELFF. CDR3 nucleotide sequence: TGTGCCAGCAGCTTACAGGGGGTTGTCACCGGGGAGCTGTTTTTT. V and J are TRBV7-9 and TRBJ2-2; 7 positions agree with TRBD1. The CDR3 is 15 amino acids. With V trimmed by 2 bases and J by 4 bases, 4 bases remained unmatched. The germline gives CDR1 SEHNR, CDR2 FQNEAQ (reference sequence).

V is TRBV19 and J is TRBJ2-4; tentatively, D is TRBD1 (6 bases). The CDR3 sequence is 15 residues long. V lost 9 bases, J lost 4 bases, and 19 bases lay in between. The V gene's germline CDR1 is LNHDA and CDR2 SQIVND (reference sequence). CDR3 sequence (DNA): TGTGCCAGCCTAGAACAGGGAACTGGTAAAAACATTCAGTACTTC. Protein: CASLEQGTGKNIQYF.

This chain uses TRBV30 with TRBJ1-1; TRBD1 matches 7 bases. This CDR3 has 15 amino acids. Trimming cost V 0 bases and J 5 bases; bases outside gene matches: 9. Germline V CDR1 and CDR2: GTSNPN, SVGIG (reference sequence). In DNA form, the CDR3 reads TGTGCCTGGAGTGTACGGGGACAGTGGGGGACTGAAGCTTTCTTT. Encoded protein: CAWSVRGQWGTEAFF.

This sequence joins TRBV7-6 and TRBJ2-7; 9 bases are shared with TRBD2. The germline CDR1 and CDR2 sequences are SGHVS and FNYEAQ. Trimming at V came to 5 bases and at J to 3 bases, leaving 5 bases not matched to a gene. The CDR3 sequence is 14 residues long. CDR3 protein: CASSPSGGRYEQYF. The CDR3 nucleotides are TGTGCCAGCAGCCCGAGCGGGGGGCGCTACGAGCAGTACTTC.

This clonotype has a handful of counts. V usage is TRBV20-1 and J usage is TRBJ2-1; 7 positions agree with TRBD1. V was clipped by 5 bases and J by 2 bases; unmatched bases: 3. Germline assignment: CDR1 DFQATT and CDR2 SNEGSKA (reference sequence). This CDR3 spans 13 amino acids. The CDR3 reads CSAAGGPYNEQFF. The CDR3 bases are TGCAGTGCTGCAGGGGGTCCCTACAATGAGCAGTTCTTC.

The rearrangement links TRBV7-9 to TRBJ1-2; possibly TRBD1 for D (5 bases). Trimming removed 3 bases at V and 7 bases at J, with 18 bases between. The germline gives CDR1 SEHNR, CDR2 FQNEAQ (reference sequence). CDR3 length equals 15 residues. The CDR3 reads CASSFANPGGGGYTF. The CDR3 region has the DNA TGTGCCAGCAGCTTCGCCAATCCCGGCGGGGGTGGCTACACCTTC.

A few counts support this clonotype. The V gene is TRBV3-1, the J gene TRBJ2-7, with 12 positions matching TRBD2. This CDR3 contains 16 residues. CDR1 LGHDT and CDR2 YNNKEL come from the germline V gene (reference sequence). With 3 bases clipped from V and 3 bases from J, the junction kept 6 bases outside the gene matches. In DNA, the CDR3 is TGTGCCAGCAGCCATCAGAAACTAGCGGGAGGCTACGAGCAGTACTTC. It codes for CASSHQKLAGGYEQYF.

This chain connects TRBV18 to TRBJ1-1, with a possible D match to TRBD1 (5 bases). Looked up from germline, CDR1 is KGHSH and CDR2 is LQKENI. The CDR3 sequence is 18 residues long. Trimming removed 2 bases at V and 1 base at J, with 20 bases between. The CDR3: CASSPLRQGTGRNTEAFF. DNA of the CDR3: TGTGCCAGCTCACCATTGAGGCAGGGCACGGGAAGGAACACTGAAGCTTTCTTT.

This clonotype was counted only a few times. V usage is TRBV6-2 or TRBV6-3 and J usage is TRBJ2-2; D remains unclear. Germline V gene lookup returns CDR1 MNHEY and CDR2 SVGEGT. V lost 0 bases to trimming and J lost 3 bases, with 5 bases between them. The CDR3 consists of 14 residues. CDR3 DNA: TGTGCCAGCAGTTACTCGCTGGACACCGGGGAGCTGTTTTTT. It yields the protein CASSYSLDTGELFF.

The gene calls are TRBV7-2 and TRBJ2-5; tentative D call: TRBD1 (6 bases). The CDR3 is 15 residues long. The V and J ends lost 3 bases and 5 bases respectively, with 16 bases between them. Germline loops: CDR1 SGHTA, CDR2 FQGNSA. CDR3 coding DNA: TGTGCCAGCAGCTTTGGGCAGGGGATGGCGGAGACCCAGTACTTC. As protein: CASSFGQGMAETQYF.

The chain combines TRBV6-5 with TRBJ1-3, with D unresolved. Germline loops: CDR1 MNHEY, CDR2 SVGAGI. The CDR3 is made up of 15 amino acids. Trimming shortened V by 5 bases and J by 2 bases, and 13 bases separated the two germline ends. CDR3 protein: CASSRSSLAGNTIYF. The CDR3 DNA is TGTGCCAGCAGTCGATCTAGTCTAGCTGGAAACACCATATATTTT.

This chain connects TRBV6-5 to TRBJ1-1; D unresolved. Looked up from germline, CDR1 is MNHEY and CDR2 is SVGAGI. The CDR3 is 13 residues long. The ends were cut back, 0 bases at V and 7 bases at J, with 9 bases in the middle. For the CDR3, the DNA is TGTGCCAGCAGTTACTCGTTCGGGAGTGAAGCTTTCTTT. This codes for CASSYSFGSEAFF.

The chain recombines TRBV6-5 with TRBJ2-2; the D is unclear. The CDR3 spans 18 residues. In germline, CDR1 is MNHEY, CDR2 SVGAGI. V gave up 2 bases and J gave up 1 base, with 17 bases separating them. CDR3 bases: TGTGCCAGCAGTTACGAGCTTCCCCCGCCAGGGAACACCGGGGAGCTGTTTTTT. Its translation is CASSYELPPPGNTGELFF.

This clonotype came up a few times. V is TRBV7-3 and J is TRBJ2-1; possible D gene TRBD2, 6 bases. Germline lookup yields CDR1 SGHTA and CDR2 FQGTGA. CDR3 length: 15 amino acids. V was cut by 2 bases and J by 6 bases, with 14 bases left in between. CDR3 in DNA: TGTGCCAGCAGCTTAGGAGGGGAGAAGGCCAATGAGCAGTTCTTC. It is translated as CASSLGGEKANEQFF.

In this sample, this clonotype turned up many times. This likely comes from a read error, as the CDR3 has no conserved phenylalanine or tryptophan at its end. Because the CDR3's place on the DNA is in doubt, the DNA is left out and the CDR3 is given as listed by TCRdb. The chain has TRBV20-1 and TRBJ2-7; TRBD2 is the table's D call, not checked against the DNA. From its first to its last residue, the CDR3 has 10 amino acids. The germline V gene encodes CDR1 DFQATT and CDR2 SNEGSKA (reference sequence). The CDR3 loop is CSARAPGPST.

This clonotype was recorded once. The genes are TRBV7-3 and TRBJ2-5, with D possibly TRBD1 on 6 matching bases. The germline V gene encodes CDR1 SGHTA and CDR2 FQGTGA. The CDR3 sequence is 16 residues long. Trimming removed 1 base at V and 0 bases at J, with 12 bases between. CDR3: CASSLRKTGNQETQYF. As DNA, the CDR3 is TGTGCCAGCAGCTTAAGAAAGACAGGAAACCAAGAGACCCAGTACTTC.

Written as DNA, the CDR3 is TGTGCCAGCAGTTCCGGGACAGGGAGGAACGAGCAGTACTTC. This codes for CASSSGTGRNEQYF. The rearrangement joins TRBV6-2 or TRBV6-3 to TRBJ2-7, with 9 bases matching TRBD1. Per germline, CDR1 MNHEY and CDR2 SVGEGT. V lost 4 bases, J lost 5 bases, and 6 bases stayed unmatched. This CDR3 contains 14 residues.

This clonotype was found a few times. This chain joins TRBV29-1 and TRBJ2-1, with D unresolved. The V gene lost 5 bases and the J gene lost 6 bases, with 14 bases spanning the gap. This CDR3 contains 13 residues. Germline lookup yields CDR1 SQVTM and CDR2 ANQGSEA. The CDR3 region is CSVWGLVGNEQFF. The CDR3 coding sequence is TGCAGCGTTTGGGGATTAGTGGGCAATGAGCAGTTCTTC.

This clonotype was picked up one time. CDR3 protein: CATSRARHNEQFF. The DNA of the CDR3 is TGTGCCACCAGCCGAGCACGGCACAATGAGCAGTTCTTC. The V gene is TRBV15, the J gene TRBJ2-1; D gene unclear. The CDR3 has 13 residues. V was shortened by 5 bases and J by 5 bases, with 10 bases between the two germline ends. CDR1 is LNHNV and CDR2 is YYDKDF in the germline V gene (reference sequence).

This chain uses TRBV7-8 with TRBJ2-5; D might be TRBD1 (6 bases). The CDR3 totals 13 residues. Germline values: CDR1 SGHVS, CDR2 FQNEAQ. Trimming shortened V by 7 bases and J by 1 base, and 10 bases separated the two germline ends. CDR3 DNA: TGTGCCAGCATCCAGGACAGCCAAGAGACCCAGTACTTC. Its translation is CASIQDSQETQYF.

This clonotype was seen a handful of times. The chain employs TRBV2 and TRBJ1-1; D not certain. V shed 5 bases and J shed 1 base, with 14 bases lying between them. CDR3 length: 15 residues. Per germline, CDR1 SNHLY and CDR2 FYNNEI. CDR3 sequence (DNA): TGTGCCAGCAGTCTAGGACGGGGTGAGAACACTGAAGCTTTCTTT. Amino acids: CASSLGRGENTEAFF.

The chain uses TRBV24-1 and TRBJ2-7; 12 bases are shared with TRBD1. Germline loops: CDR1 KGHDR, CDR2 SFDVKD. The CDR3 sequence is 15 residues long. Unmatched junction bases numbered 7, after V lost 4 bases and J lost 7 bases. CDR3 DNA: TGTGCCACCAGTGACCGGGGACAGGGGGCGAGTGAGCAGTACTTC. Its protein is CATSDRGQGASEQYF.

The sample holds a few counts of this clonotype. The chain couples TRBV7-6 to TRBJ2-7; D is undetermined. This CDR3 comprises 14 residues. Germline assignment: CDR1 SGHVS and CDR2 FNYEAQ. Trimming stripped 1 base from V and 4 bases from J, with 11 bases between. CDR3 coding DNA: TGTGCCAGCAGCTTAGTAGGCTCTCAGTACGAGCAGTACTTC. As protein: CASSLVGSQYEQYF.

A single count supports this clonotype. J is TRBJ2-5 and V is TRBV7-9; no clear D gene. In germline, CDR1 is SEHNR, CDR2 FQNEAQ (reference sequence). The CDR3 is made up of 16 amino acids. Trimming removed 4 bases from V and 4 bases from J, with 19 bases in between. The DNA for the CDR3 is TGTGCCAGCAGCTCGCTTGAGACTGCCGACGGAGAGACCCAGTACTTC. Translated, it gives CASSSLETADGETQYF.

A few counts support this clonotype. The chain combines TRBV27 with TRBJ2-7; 7 bases fit TRBD1. CDR1 and CDR2 from the germline V gene are MNHEY and SMNVEV (reference sequence). V lost 6 bases to trimming and J lost 9 bases; unmatched junction nucleotides: 8. The CDR3 is 12 amino acids. CDR3 sequence: CASSPTTGRQYF. CDR3 sequence (DNA): TGTGCCAGCAGCCCAACGACAGGGCGGCAGTACTTC.